This T cell receptor beta chain originates from a study of blood T cell repertoires in COVID-19. Across the study: Specimens from acute and convalescent COVID-19 originated in the United States, Italy and Spain. Nucleic acid was either cDNA or gDNA, and it came from T cells, B-cell-depleted T cells, or PBMCs.

Measured with immunoSEQ multiplex PCR; TCRdb has only the in-frame clones, and not every one. Of 15,000 to 20,000 clones listed, roughly 91% are singletons. Between the trimmed V and J ends, which lost 0 bases and 1 base, there was a span of 9 bases. The CDR3 runs to 15 residues. The germline gives CDR1 SEHNR, CDR2 FQNEAQ (reference sequence). The V call is TRBV7-9, the J call TRBJ2-5; D is ambiguous. The receptor was isolated from a man aged 55 to 69 with acute or convalescent COVID-19. The sample consisted of peripheral blood. The CDR3 reads CASSLAEVTQETQYF. CDR3 sequence (DNA): TGTGCCAGCAGCTTAGCAGAGGTAACCCAAGAGACCCAGTACTTC.